This T cell receptor (beta chain) comes out of a study of CD8 T cells in Susac syndrome (dated by TCRdb to the late 2010s). Background for the entire study: Repertoire sequencing was used to test whether CD8+ T cell activation and differentiation in Susac syndrome was antigen driven. CD8+ T cell repertoire clonality was compared between 11 to 12 healthy donors, approximately 14 Susac syndrome patients and approximately 16 multiple sclerosis patients. What the authors observed across the whole study: The number of individuals in the TCR sequencing and HLA analysis was acknowledged as relatively small.

RNA was extracted using the RNeasy kit, and roughly 0.5 to 1 microgram was reverse transcribed with random hexamers. The immunoSEQ multiplex PCR assay, which covers 54 Vbeta and 13 Jbeta segments, was used to amplify TCR beta CDR3 regions. To correct PCR amplification bias, a synthetic template baseline was used for both primer optimization and computational correction. Under the source paper's analysis protocol: Only productive sequences were kept, with reads annotated to V, D and J genes according to IMGT and analyzed in immunoSEQ Analyzer. Clonality was computed as one minus Shannon entropy normalized by log2 of the number of productive unique sequences. For each patient and control, public and private clones were evaluated within the 100 most prevalent clones. Susac-specific clones were defined as absent from healthy and MS cohorts, about 1,100 published viral clones and other ImmuneACCESS disease sequences. TCRdb reran the public reads through fastp at Q25 and MiXCR, keeping productive beta chains. Each CDR3 protein gets just one entry, which takes the most common genes and DNA from the rows behind it. The V and J calls come from TCRdb's annotation, not from the publication. The sample profile shows roughly 47,000 distinct CDR3 sequences; almost 95% of them were found once. Of the sample, approximately 0.41% falls within the top ten clones.

Here V drops 5 bases and J drops 8 bases, and the junction holds 11 bases not matched to any gene. Based on the germline V gene, the CDR1 and CDR2 sequences are KGHDR and SFDVKD. Including cysteine and phenylalanine, the CDR3 has 15 amino acids. Of all the DNA, just the CDR3 is kept, 45 bases in frame from base 1. High-throughput TCR beta sequencing profiled peripheral blood CD8+ and CD4+ T cells from healthy donors, Susac syndrome patients and multiple sclerosis patients. Healthy donors were age- and sex-matched controls. Bulk CD8+ and CD4+ T cells were purified by magnetic negative isolation, while CD8+ TEMRA cells were enriched using FACS. Blood was collected in EDTA tubes and processed within 24 hours, with PBMCs isolated through density gradient centrifugation. PBMCs intended for TCR sequencing were cryopreserved in liquid nitrogen and thawed later in a water bath at 37 degrees C. A purity of at least 90% was achieved for sorted or isolated CD4+, CD8+ and CD8+ TEMRA cells.

Concerning this clonotype itself: It has no known antigen specificity. No much larger clonotype is one base removed from it; base qualities were not supplied.

The sequence joins TRBV24-1 to TRBJ2-1; TRBD2 fits 7 bases in the junction. Material: CD8+ T cells from PBMCs. The TCR comes from a human donor in good health. The CDR3 reads as follows: CATSGSEGGPHEQFF. The DNA sequence follows: TGTGCCACCAGTGGTTCGGAGGGAGGGCCGCATGAGCAGTTCTTC.